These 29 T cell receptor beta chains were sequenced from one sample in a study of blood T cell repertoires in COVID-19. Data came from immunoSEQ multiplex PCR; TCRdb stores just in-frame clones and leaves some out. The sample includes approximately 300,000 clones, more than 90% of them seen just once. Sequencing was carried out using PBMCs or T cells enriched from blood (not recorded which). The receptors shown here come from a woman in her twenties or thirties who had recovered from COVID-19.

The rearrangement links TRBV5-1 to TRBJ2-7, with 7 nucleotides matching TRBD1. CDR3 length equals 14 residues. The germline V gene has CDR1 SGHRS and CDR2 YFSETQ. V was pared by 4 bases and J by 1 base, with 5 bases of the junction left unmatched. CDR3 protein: CASSRQGSSYEQYF. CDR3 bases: TGCGCCAGCAGCAGACAGGGTTCGTCCTACGAGCAGTACTTC.

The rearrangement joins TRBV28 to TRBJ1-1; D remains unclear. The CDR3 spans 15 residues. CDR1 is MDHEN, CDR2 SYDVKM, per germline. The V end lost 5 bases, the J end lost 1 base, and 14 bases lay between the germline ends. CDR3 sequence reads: CASSVASAGNTEAFF. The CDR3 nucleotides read TGTGCCAGCAGTGTAGCCTCGGCGGGGAACACTGAAGCTTTCTTT.

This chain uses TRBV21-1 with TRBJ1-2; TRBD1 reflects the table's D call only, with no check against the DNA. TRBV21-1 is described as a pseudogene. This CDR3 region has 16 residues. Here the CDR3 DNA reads TGTGCCAGCCGAGGTCTTTGGGACAGGACAAACTATGGCTACACCTTC. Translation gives CASRGLWDRTNYGYTF.

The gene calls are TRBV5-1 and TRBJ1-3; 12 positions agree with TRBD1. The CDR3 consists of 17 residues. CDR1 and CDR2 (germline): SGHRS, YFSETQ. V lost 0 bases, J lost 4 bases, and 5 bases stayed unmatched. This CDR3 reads CASSLGDRGPWGNTIYF. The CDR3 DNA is TGCGCCAGCAGCTTGGGGGACAGGGGGCCTTGGGGAAACACCATATATTTT.

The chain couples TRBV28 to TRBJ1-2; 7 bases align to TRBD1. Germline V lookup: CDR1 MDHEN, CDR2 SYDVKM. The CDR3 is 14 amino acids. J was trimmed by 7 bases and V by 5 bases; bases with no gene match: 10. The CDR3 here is CASSTLDRRRGYTF. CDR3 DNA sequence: TGTGCCAGCAGTACCCTGGACAGGCGACGTGGCTACACCTTC.

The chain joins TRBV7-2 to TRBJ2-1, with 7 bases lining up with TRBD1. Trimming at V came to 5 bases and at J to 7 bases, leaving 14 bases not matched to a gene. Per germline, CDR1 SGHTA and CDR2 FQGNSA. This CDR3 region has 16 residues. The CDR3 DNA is TGTGCCAGCAGCCCAGGTCCGGACAGGTTCGGGAATGAGCAGTTCTTC. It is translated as CASSPGPDRFGNEQFF.

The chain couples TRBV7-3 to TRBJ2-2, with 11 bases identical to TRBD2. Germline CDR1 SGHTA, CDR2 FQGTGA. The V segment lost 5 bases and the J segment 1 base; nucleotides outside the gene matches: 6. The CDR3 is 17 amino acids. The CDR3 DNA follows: TGTGCCAGCAGCCTGACGACTAGCGGGGTGAACACCGGGGAGCTGTTTTTT. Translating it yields CASSLTTSGVNTGELFF. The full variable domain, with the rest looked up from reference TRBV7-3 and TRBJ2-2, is GAGVSQTPSNKVTEKGKYVELRCDPISGHTALYWYRQSLGQGPEFLIYFQGTGAADDSGLPNDRFFAVRPEGSVSTLKIQRTERGDSAVYLCASSLTTSGVNTGELFFGEGSRLTVL.

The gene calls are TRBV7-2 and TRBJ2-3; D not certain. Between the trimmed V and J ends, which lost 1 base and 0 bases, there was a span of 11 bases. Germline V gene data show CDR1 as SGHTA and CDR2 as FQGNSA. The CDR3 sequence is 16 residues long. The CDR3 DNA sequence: TGTGCCAGCAGCTTAGAACTATCGTCTAGCACAGATACGCAGTATTTT. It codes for CASSLELSSSTDTQYF. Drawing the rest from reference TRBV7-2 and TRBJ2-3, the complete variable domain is GAGVSQSPSNKVTEKGKDVELRCDPISGHTALYWYRQSLGQGLEFLIYFQGNSAPDKSGLPSDRFSAERTGGSVSTLTIQRTQQEDSAVYLCASSLELSSSTDTQYFGPGTRLTVL.

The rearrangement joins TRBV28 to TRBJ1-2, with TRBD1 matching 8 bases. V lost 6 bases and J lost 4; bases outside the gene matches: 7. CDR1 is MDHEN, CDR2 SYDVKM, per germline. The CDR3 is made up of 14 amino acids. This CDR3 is CASSLTGEVYGYTF. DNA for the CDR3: TGTGCCAGCAGCTTGACAGGGGAGGTCTATGGCTACACCTTC.

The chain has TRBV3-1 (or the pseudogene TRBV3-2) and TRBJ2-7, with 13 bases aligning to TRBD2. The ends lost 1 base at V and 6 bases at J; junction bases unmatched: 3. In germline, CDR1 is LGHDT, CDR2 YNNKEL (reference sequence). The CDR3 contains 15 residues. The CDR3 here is CASSQGTSGGSEQYF. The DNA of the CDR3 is TGTGCCAGCAGCCAAGGGACTAGCGGGGGAAGCGAGCAGTACTTC.

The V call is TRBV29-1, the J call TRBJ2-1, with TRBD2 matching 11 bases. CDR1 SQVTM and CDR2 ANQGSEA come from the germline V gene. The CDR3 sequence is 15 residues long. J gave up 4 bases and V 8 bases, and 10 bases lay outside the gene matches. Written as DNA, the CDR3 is TGCAGCTTTGGGCCTCTAGCGGGGGGTTACAATGAGCAGTTCTTC. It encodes CSFGPLAGGYNEQFF.

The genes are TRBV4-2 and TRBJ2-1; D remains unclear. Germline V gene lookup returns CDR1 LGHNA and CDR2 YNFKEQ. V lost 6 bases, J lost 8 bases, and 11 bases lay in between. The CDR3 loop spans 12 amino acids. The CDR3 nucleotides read TGTGCCAGCAGTCGAACTATCGATGAGCAGTTCTTC. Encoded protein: CASSRTIDEQFF.

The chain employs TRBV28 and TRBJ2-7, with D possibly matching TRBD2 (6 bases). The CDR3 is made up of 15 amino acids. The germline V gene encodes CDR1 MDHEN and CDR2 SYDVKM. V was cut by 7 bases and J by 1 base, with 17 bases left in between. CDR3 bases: TGTGCCAGCACCATGGGGGGTTCGCGTTCCTACGAGCAGTACTTC. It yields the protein CASTMGGSRSYEQYF.

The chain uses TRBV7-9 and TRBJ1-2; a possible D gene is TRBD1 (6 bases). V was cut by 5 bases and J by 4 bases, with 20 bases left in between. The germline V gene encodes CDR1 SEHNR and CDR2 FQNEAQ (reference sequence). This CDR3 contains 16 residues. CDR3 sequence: CASSPINGDKIYGYTF. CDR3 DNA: TGTGCCAGCAGCCCCATTAACGGGGACAAAATCTATGGCTACACCTTC.

The CDR3 region has the DNA TGTGCCAGCAGCGTTTCACAGGGGGGGGAGACCCAGTACTTC. Amino acid sequence: CASSVSQGGETQYF. This chain connects TRBV9 to TRBJ2-5, with D perhaps TRBD1 (8 bases). The V end lost 2 bases, the J end lost 5 bases, and 13 bases lay between the germline ends. CDR1 and CDR2 from the germline V gene are SGDLS and YYNGEE. The CDR3 has 14 amino acids. Full variable domain (rest looked up from reference TRBV9 and TRBJ2-5): DSGVTQTPKHLITATGQRVTLRCSPRSGDLSVYWYQQSLDQGLQFLIQYYNGEERAKGNILERFSAQQFPDLHSELNLSSLELGDSALYFCASSVSQGGETQYFGPGTRLLVL.

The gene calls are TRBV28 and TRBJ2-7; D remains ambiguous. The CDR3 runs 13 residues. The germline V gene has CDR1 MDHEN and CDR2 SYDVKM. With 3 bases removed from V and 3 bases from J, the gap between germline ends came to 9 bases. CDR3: CASSLTDVYEQYF. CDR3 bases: TGTGCCAGCAGTTTGACTGACGTCTACGAGCAGTACTTC.

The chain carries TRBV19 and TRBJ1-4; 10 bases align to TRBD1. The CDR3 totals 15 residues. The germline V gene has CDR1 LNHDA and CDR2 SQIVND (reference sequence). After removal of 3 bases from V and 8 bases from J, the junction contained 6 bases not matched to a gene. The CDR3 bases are TGTGCCAGTAGTATCGTGGGACAGGGGACCGAAAAACTGTTTTTT. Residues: CASSIVGQGTEKLFF.

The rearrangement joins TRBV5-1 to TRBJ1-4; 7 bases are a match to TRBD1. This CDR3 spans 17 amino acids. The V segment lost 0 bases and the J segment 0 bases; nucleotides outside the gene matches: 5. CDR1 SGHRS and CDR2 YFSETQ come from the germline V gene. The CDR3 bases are TGCGCCAGCAGCTTGGGAGGGGGCCTGGCAACTAATGAAAAACTGTTTTTT. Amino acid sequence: CASSLGGGLATNEKLFF.

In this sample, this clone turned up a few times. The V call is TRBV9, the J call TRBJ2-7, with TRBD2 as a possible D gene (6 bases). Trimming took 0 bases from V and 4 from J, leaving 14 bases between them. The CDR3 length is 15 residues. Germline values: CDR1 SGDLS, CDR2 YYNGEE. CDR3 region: CASSVEGLPSYEQYF. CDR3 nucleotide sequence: TGTGCCAGCAGCGTAGAGGGACTGCCTTCATACGAGCAGTACTTC.

CDR3 sequence reads: CASSLTGTAGYGYTF. CDR3 bases: TGTGCCAGCAGCTTGACCGGGACAGCGGGCTATGGCTACACCTTC. The rearrangement joins TRBV7-9 to TRBJ1-2; TRBD1 matches at 7 bases. V shed 3 bases and J 4 bases; nucleotides not matched to a gene: 8. The CDR3 contains 15 residues. Germline V CDR1 and CDR2: SEHNR, FQNEAQ (reference sequence). The variable domain in full, with the rest retrieved from reference TRBV7-9 and TRBJ1-2, is DTGVSQNPRHKITKRGQNVTFRCDPISEHNRLYWYRQTLGQGPEFLTYFQNEAQLEKSRLLSDRFSAERPKGSFSTLEIQRTEQGDSAMYLCASSLTGTAGYGYTFGSGTRLTVV.

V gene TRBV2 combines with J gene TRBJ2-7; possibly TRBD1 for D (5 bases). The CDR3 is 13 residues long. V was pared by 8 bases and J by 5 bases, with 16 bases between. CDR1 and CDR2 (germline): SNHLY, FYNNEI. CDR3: CASGRRENDEQYF. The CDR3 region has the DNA TGTGCCAGCGGACGCAGGGAAAACGACGAGCAGTACTTC.

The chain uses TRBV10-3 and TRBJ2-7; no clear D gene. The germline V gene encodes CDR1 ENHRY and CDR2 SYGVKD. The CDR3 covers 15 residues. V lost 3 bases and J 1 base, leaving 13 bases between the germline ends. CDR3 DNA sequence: TGTGCCATCAGTGATTTGGGCCTCAGGTCCTACGAGCAGTACTTC. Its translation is CAISDLGLRSYEQYF.

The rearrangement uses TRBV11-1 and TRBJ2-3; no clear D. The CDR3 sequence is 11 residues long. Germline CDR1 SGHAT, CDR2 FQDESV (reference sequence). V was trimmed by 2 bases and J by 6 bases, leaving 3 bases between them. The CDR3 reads CASSLTDTQYF. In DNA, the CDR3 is TGTGCCAGCAGCTTAACTGATACGCAGTATTTT.

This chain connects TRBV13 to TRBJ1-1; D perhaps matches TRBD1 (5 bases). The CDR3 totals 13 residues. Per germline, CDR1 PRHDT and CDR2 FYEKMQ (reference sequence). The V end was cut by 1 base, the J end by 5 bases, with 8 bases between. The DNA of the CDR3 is TGTGCCAGCAGCTTAGCGCCAGGGACTGAAGCTTTCTTT. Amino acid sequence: CASSLAPGTEAFF.

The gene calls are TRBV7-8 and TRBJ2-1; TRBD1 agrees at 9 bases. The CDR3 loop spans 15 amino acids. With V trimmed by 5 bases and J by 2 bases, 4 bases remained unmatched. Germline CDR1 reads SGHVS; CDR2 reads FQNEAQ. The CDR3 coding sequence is TGTGCCAGCAGCGAGGGACAGGGCGCCTACAATGAGCAGTTCTTC. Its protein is CASSEGQGAYNEQFF.

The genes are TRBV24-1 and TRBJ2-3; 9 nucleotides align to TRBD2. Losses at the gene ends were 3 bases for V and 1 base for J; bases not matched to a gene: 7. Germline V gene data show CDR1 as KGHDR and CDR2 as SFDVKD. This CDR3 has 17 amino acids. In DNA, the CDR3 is TGTGCCACCAGTGATGATATAGCGGGGGCAGGCACAGATACGCAGTATTTT. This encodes CATSDDIAGAGTDTQYF.

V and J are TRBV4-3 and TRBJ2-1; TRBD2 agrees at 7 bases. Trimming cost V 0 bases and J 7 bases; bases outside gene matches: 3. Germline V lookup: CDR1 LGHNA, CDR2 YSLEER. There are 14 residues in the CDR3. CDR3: CASSQETSRNEQFF. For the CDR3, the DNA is TGCGCCAGCAGCCAAGAGACTAGCCGGAATGAGCAGTTCTTC.

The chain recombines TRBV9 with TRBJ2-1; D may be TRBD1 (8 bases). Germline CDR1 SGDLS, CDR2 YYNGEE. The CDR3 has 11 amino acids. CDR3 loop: CSGQGGNEQFF. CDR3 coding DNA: TGTTCCGGACAGGGAGGGAATGAGCAGTTCTTC.

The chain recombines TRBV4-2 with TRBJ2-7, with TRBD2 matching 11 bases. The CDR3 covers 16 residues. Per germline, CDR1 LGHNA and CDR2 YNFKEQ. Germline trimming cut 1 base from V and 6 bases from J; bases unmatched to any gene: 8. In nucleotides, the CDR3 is TGTGCCAGCAGCCAAGGGGGACTAGCGGAGGGGGGCGAGCAGTACTTC. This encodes CASSQGGLAEGGEQYF.